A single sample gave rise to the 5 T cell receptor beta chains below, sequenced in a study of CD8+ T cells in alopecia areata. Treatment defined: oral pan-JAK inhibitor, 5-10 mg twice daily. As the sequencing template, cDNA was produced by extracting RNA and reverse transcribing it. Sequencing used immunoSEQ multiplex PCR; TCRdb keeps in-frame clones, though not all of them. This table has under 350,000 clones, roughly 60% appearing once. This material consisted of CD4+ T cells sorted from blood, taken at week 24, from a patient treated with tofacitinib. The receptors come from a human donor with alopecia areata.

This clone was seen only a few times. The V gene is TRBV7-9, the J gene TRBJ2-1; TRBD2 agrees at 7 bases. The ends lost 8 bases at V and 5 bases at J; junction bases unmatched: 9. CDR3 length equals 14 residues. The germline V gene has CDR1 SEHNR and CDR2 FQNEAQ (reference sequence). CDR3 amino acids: CASEAGRRDNEQFF. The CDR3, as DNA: TGTGCCAGCGAAGCGGGGCGGAGAGACAATGAGCAGTTCTTC.

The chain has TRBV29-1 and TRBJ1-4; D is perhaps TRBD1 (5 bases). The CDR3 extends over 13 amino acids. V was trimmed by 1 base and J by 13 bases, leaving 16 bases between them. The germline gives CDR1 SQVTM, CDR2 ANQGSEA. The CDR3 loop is CSVEGPLGTVLFF. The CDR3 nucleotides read TGCAGCGTTGAAGGCCCCCTTGGGACTGTACTGTTTTTT.

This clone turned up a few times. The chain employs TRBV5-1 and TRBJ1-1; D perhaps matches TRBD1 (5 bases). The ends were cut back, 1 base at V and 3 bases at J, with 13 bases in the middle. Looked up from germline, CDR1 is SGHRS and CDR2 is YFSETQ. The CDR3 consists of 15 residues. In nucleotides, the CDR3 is TGCGCCAGCAGCTTGCTGGGGCAACGGGACACTGAAGCTTTCTTT. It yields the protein CASSLLGQRDTEAFF.

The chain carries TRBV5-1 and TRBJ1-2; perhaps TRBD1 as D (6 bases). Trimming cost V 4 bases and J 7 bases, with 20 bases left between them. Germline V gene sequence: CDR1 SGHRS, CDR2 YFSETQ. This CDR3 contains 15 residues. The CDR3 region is CASSPEGGARGGYTF. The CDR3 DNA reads TGCGCCAGCAGCCCCGAGGGGGGGGCAAGAGGTGGCTACACCTTC.

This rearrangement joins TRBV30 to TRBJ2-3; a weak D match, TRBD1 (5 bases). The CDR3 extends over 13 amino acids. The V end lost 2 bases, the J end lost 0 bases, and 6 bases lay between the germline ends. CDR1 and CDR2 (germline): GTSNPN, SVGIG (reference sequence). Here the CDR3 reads CAWSRGSTDTQYF. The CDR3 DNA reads TGTGCCTGGAGTAGGGGTAGCACAGATACGCAGTATTTT.